Presented here are 29 T cell receptor beta chains from one specimen sequenced in a study of T cells in Graves' hyperthyroidism and ophthalmopathy. TCR beta CDR3 sequences were amplified from RNA transcripts. The TCR CDR3 first-round RT-PCR relied on the HTBI primer set. MiXCR was run by TCRdb on the multiplex PCR reads, yielding one entry per CDR3 protein. The data contain hundreds of thousands of distinct CDR3 sequences, about 15% of them singletons. Sequencing was performed on blood. Every receptor here comes from a woman in her forties with Graves' ophthalmopathy.

This clonotype appeared many times. This chain joins TRBV7-8 and TRBJ2-7; D unresolved. The V gene lost 5 bases and the J gene lost 0 bases, with 8 bases spanning the gap. The CDR3 extends over 13 amino acids. Germline V gene data show CDR1 as SGHVS and CDR2 as FQNEAQ. The chain's CDR3 is CASSHMSSYEQYF. The CDR3 region has the DNA TGTGCCAGCAGCCACATGAGCTCCTACGAGCAGTACTTC.

In this sample, this clonotype turned up many times. This chain connects TRBV15 to TRBJ1-1; 7 positions agree with TRBD1. Unmatched junction bases numbered 10, after V lost 2 bases and J lost 1 base. Germline values: CDR1 LNHNV, CDR2 YYDKDF (reference sequence). The length of the CDR3 is 17 residues. The CDR3 loop is CATSRLQGRRTNTEAFF. The CDR3 bases are TGTGCCACCAGCAGATTACAGGGGCGGCGGACGAACACTGAAGCTTTCTTT.

Regarding this clonotype: One junction end disagrees with the germline gene, perhaps due to a read error. CDR3 residues: CTSSIAASGNTIYF. Written as DNA, the CDR3 is TGTACCAGTAGTATCGCGGCCTCTGGAAACACCATATATTTT. V usage is TRBV19 and J usage is TRBJ1-3; D is undetermined. There are 14 residues in the CDR3. The germline V gene encodes CDR1 LNHDA and CDR2 SQIVND (reference sequence).

This clonotype occurred many times. DNA for the CDR3: TGCAGCGTGAGGACCGTAGGCTACGAGCAGTACTTC. This sequence encodes CSVRTVGYEQYF. The chain recombines TRBV29-1 with TRBJ2-7; D is uncertain. The length of the CDR3 is 12 residues. Germline V gives CDR1 SQVTM, CDR2 ANQGSEA. V dropped 6 bases and J dropped 3 bases, with 12 bases sitting between them.

The sample holds many counts of this clonotype. The V call is TRBV6-5, the J call TRBJ2-2; D could derive from TRBD1 or TRBD2 (5 bases each). Trimming stripped 2 bases from V and 5 bases from J, with 15 bases between. This CDR3 spans 16 amino acids. Germline CDR1 and CDR2: MNHEY and SVGAGI. The CDR3 DNA sequence: TGTGCCAGCAGTTACGATGGGACCCGTCGGACCGGGGAGCTGTTTTTT. Its translation: CASSYDGTRRTGELFF.

This clonotype appeared many times. For the CDR3, the DNA is TGTGCCAGCAGTCTTAAACCCTCTAGCGGTTTCTACGAGCAGTACTTC. This gives the protein CASSLKPSSGFYEQYF. The chain combines TRBV27 with TRBJ2-7; 7 bases agree with TRBD2. The CDR3 contains 16 residues. V lost 5 bases to trimming and J lost 3 bases; unmatched junction nucleotides: 13. Germline V gives CDR1 MNHEY, CDR2 SMNVEV (reference sequence).

This clonotype was recorded a few times. The chain recombines TRBV20-1 with TRBJ2-1; 9 bases fit TRBD2. The CDR3 runs 15 residues. J lost 2 bases, V lost 0 bases, and 2 bases had no gene match. Per germline, CDR1 DFQATT and CDR2 SNEGSKA (reference sequence). This CDR3 is CSARDRTSAYNEQFF. The DNA of the CDR3 is TGCAGTGCTAGAGATCGGACTAGCGCCTACAATGAGCAGTTCTTC.

This clonotype was seen repeatedly, ten times or more. The gene calls are TRBV29-1 and TRBJ2-2; TRBD2 aligns across 8 bases. The J segment lost 4 bases and the V segment lost 4 bases, leaving 5 bases of the junction unmatched. The CDR3 contains 14 residues. Germline V lookup: CDR1 SQVTM, CDR2 ANQGSEA. In DNA, the CDR3 is TGCAGCGTTGTCGGACTAGCATCCACCGGGGAGCTGTTTTTT. It codes for CSVVGLASTGELFF.

This clonotype was picked up many times. The chain carries TRBV29-1 and TRBJ2-7; 9 bases agree with TRBD2. Germline V gene data show CDR1 as SQVTM and CDR2 as ANQGSEA. Losses at the gene ends were 3 bases for V and 0 bases for J; bases not matched to a gene: 3. The CDR3 covers 14 residues. The CDR3 loop is CSVDATSGSYEQYF. CDR3 in DNA: TGCAGCGTTGACGCGACTAGCGGCTCCTACGAGCAGTACTTC.

The rearrangement joins TRBV6-1 to TRBJ2-1; D is undetermined. Germline V gives CDR1 MNHNS, CDR2 SASEGT. V was pared by 5 bases and J by 5 bases, with 7 bases between. This CDR3 has 12 amino acids. CDR3 in amino acids: CASSRTNNEQFF. The CDR3 bases are TGTGCCAGCAGTCGTACTAACAATGAGCAGTTCTTC.

This clonotype was observed at least ten times. This chain links TRBV20-1 with TRBJ1-5; D gene uncertain. V shed 0 bases and J shed 6 bases, with 9 bases lying between them. Germline V gives CDR1 DFQATT, CDR2 SNEGSKA (reference sequence). This CDR3 is 13 amino acids long. The DNA of the CDR3 is TGCAGTGCTAGAGATTTGCAAAGTCAGCCCCAGCATTTT. Protein product: CSARDLQSQPQHF.

This clonotype was recorded at least ten times. The CDR3 DNA reads as TGCAGTGCTAGAGATGGACTAGCGGGACTTTCCGGGGAGCTGTTTTTT. It yields the protein CSARDGLAGLSGELFF. The gene calls are TRBV20-1 and TRBJ2-2; 12 nucleotides match TRBD2. The germline V gene has CDR1 DFQATT and CDR2 SNEGSKA (reference sequence). Trimming at V came to 0 bases and at J to 6 bases, leaving 5 bases not matched to a gene. CDR3 length equals 16 residues.

This clonotype was seen repeatedly, ten times or more. The V call is TRBV6-2 or TRBV6-3, the J call TRBJ2-7; 7 bases map to TRBD2. Germline V gives CDR1 MNHEY, CDR2 SVGEGT. The J segment lost 6 bases and the V segment lost 7 bases, leaving 9 bases of the junction unmatched. The CDR3 totals 13 residues. CDR3 coding DNA: TGTGCCAGCACTCGGGGGGTCCTAAGCGAGCAGTACTTC. Protein product: CASTRGVLSEQYF.

This clonotype occurred many times. The chain is built from TRBV5-6 and TRBJ2-4, with D perhaps TRBD1 (6 bases). The CDR3 is 13 amino acids. CDR1 and CDR2 (germline): SGHDT, YYEEEE. V lost 2 bases, J lost 8 bases, and 11 bases lay in between. CDR3 in amino acids: CASSFFSGDIQYF. The DNA for the CDR3 is TGTGCCAGCAGCTTTTTCTCAGGGGACATTCAGTACTTC.

This clonotype was counted at least ten times. V and J are TRBV28 and TRBJ1-1; the D is unclear. V was shortened by 3 bases and J by 4 bases, with 12 bases between the two germline ends. Looked up from germline, CDR1 is MDHEN and CDR2 is SYDVKM. The CDR3 is 14 amino acids. CDR3 coding DNA: TGTGCCAGCAGTTTTGTGGGGTTGGGCACTGAAGCTTTCTTT. Residues: CASSFVGLGTEAFF.

This clonotype turned up a few times. The chain carries TRBV5-6 and TRBJ1-5; 8 bases match TRBD1. Trimming removed 0 bases from V and 8 bases from J; junction bases left unmatched: 7. The germline gives CDR1 SGHDT, CDR2 YYEEEE. The CDR3 has 15 residues. CDR3 DNA: TGTGCCAGCAGCTTGGCAGGGGGCAAGTTGGAGCCCCAGCATTTT. This codes for CASSLAGGKLEPQHF.

In this sample, this clonotype turned up once. A read error may be the cause here, since a much bigger clone is one base away. The chain employs TRBV5-1 and TRBJ2-7, with 11 nucleotides matching TRBD1. The CDR3 has 14 amino acids. Looked up from germline, CDR1 is SGHRS and CDR2 is YFSETQ. The CDR3 DNA reads as TGCGCCAGCAGCCCGGGACAGGGGGTAGGCGAGCGGTACTTC. It yields the protein CASSPGQGVGERYF. The complete variable domain, with remaining parts taken from reference TRBV5-1 and TRBJ2-7, reads KAGVTQTPRYLIKTRGQQVTLSCSPISGHRSVSWYQQTPGQGLQFLFEYFSETQRNKGNFPGRFSGRQFSNSRSEMNVSTLELGDSALYLCASSPGQGVGERYFGPGTRLTVT.

This clonotype occurred many times. V is TRBV5-5 and J is TRBJ2-7; no reliable D call. Germline CDR1 reads SGHKS; CDR2 reads YYEKEE (reference sequence). The CDR3 extends over 15 amino acids. The ends were cut back, 7 bases at V and 6 bases at J, with 23 bases in the middle. The CDR3 nucleotides read TGTGCCAGCCACACGGCCGGACCCGGTCGGTCCGAGCAGTACTTC. This gives the protein CASHTAGPGRSEQYF. Full variable domain (missing parts from reference TRBV5-5 and TRBJ2-7): DAGVTQSPTHLIKTRGQQVTLRCSPISGHKSVSWYQQVLGQGPQFIFQYYEKEERGRGNFPDRFSARQFPNYSSELNVNALLLGDSALYLCASHTAGPGRSEQYFGPGTRLTVT.

A remark on this clonotype: With a much larger clone just one base away, this may be a read error. This chain joins TRBV24-1 and TRBJ2-6; D is perhaps TRBD1 (5 bases). Germline values: CDR1 KGHDR, CDR2 SFDVKD. CDR3 size: 15 residues. The V gene lost 9 bases and the J gene lost 0 bases, with 11 bases spanning the gap. CDR3 sequence reads: CATQKGDSGANVLTF. The CDR3 region has the DNA TGTGCCACCCAAAAAGGGGACTCTGGGGCCAACGTCCTGACTTTC.

This clonotype was seen ten or more times. The chain links TRBV12-3 or TRBV12-4 to TRBJ1-1; TRBD1 might be the D (5 bases). The CDR3 totals 15 residues. Trimming took 2 bases from V and 0 from J, leaving 10 bases between them. CDR3 DNA: TGTGCCAGCAGTTTAAGGTCGGGGCTGAACACTGAAGCTTTCTTT. Protein: CASSLRSGLNTEAFF.

This clonotype was seen just once. The chain carries TRBV6-1 and TRBJ2-7; no definite D call. Per the germline V gene, CDR1 is MNHNS and CDR2 is SASEGT. The V and J ends lost 8 bases and 3 bases respectively, with 17 bases between them. This CDR3 has 14 residues. The CDR3 protein is CASVHSLEIYEQYF. The CDR3 DNA follows: TGTGCCAGCGTCCACAGCCTTGAAATCTACGAGCAGTACTTC.

Many counts were recorded for this clonotype. The chain has TRBV6-2 or TRBV6-3 and TRBJ1-5; tentatively, D is TRBD1 (5 bases). Per germline, CDR1 MNHEY and CDR2 SVGEGT. V lost 2 bases and J lost 1, with 9 bases in between. The CDR3 has 15 amino acids. CDR3 residues: CASSYPDSSNQPQHF. As DNA, the CDR3 is TGTGCCAGCAGTTACCCAGACAGCAGCAATCAGCCCCAGCATTTT.

This clonotype was picked up many times. The CDR3, as DNA: TGTGCCTGGAGCTTACAGTCGAACACTGAAGCTTTCTTT. Its translation is CAWSLQSNTEAFF. V and J are TRBV30 and TRBJ1-1, with D unresolved. CDR3 length equals 13 residues. V was shortened by 3 bases and J by 1 base, with 9 bases between the two germline ends. CDR1 and CDR2 from the germline V gene are GTSNPN and SVGIG (reference sequence).

The chain employs TRBV27 and TRBJ2-6, with TRBD1 identical over 8 bases. Germline CDR1 reads MNHEY; CDR2 reads SMNVEV (reference sequence). CDR3 length equals 14 residues. The J segment lost 0 bases and the V segment lost 10 bases, leaving 2 bases of the junction unmatched. CDR3 amino acids: CATGTGSGANVLTF. For the CDR3, the DNA is TGTGCCACCGGGACAGGCTCTGGGGCCAACGTCCTGACTTTC.

V usage is TRBV6-2 or TRBV6-3 and J usage is TRBJ2-1, with 11 bases lining up with TRBD2. V shed 8 bases and J 4 bases; nucleotides not matched to a gene: 4. The CDR3 covers 14 residues. The V gene's germline CDR1 is MNHEY and CDR2 SVGEGT. The CDR3 DNA reads as TGTGCCAGCGGCCGACTAGCGGGGTACAATGAGCAGTTCTTC. This codes for CASGRLAGYNEQFF.

This chain joins TRBV10-2 and TRBJ1-5, with D possibly matching TRBD1 (6 bases). Germline CDR1 and CDR2: WSHSY and SAAADI. V was trimmed by 4 bases and J by 7 bases, leaving 11 bases between them. The length of the CDR3 is 13 residues. The chain's CDR3 is CASSGTEAQPQHF. The CDR3 DNA reads TGCGCCAGCAGTGGGACAGAGGCACAGCCCCAGCATTTT.

This clonotype was recorded many times. The chain joins TRBV29-1 to TRBJ2-5; 7 positions agree with TRBD2. The germline V gene encodes CDR1 SQVTM and CDR2 ANQGSEA. Trimming at V came to 7 bases and at J to 2 bases, leaving 10 bases not matched to a gene. The length of the CDR3 is 14 residues. CDR3 nucleotides: TGCAGCGCCACCCCCACTAGCGTACAAGAGACCCAGTACTTC. As protein: CSATPTSVQETQYF.

Ten or more counts support this clonotype. The rearrangement uses TRBV6-4 and TRBJ1-5, with D unclear. Looked up from germline, CDR1 is MRHNA and CDR2 is SNTAGT. The CDR3 spans 18 residues. Trimming took off 6 bases at V and 0 bases at J, with 21 bases between the two ends. CDR3 nucleotide sequence: TGTGCCAGCAGCCCCCAATCTGGCCAGGCCCTTAGCAATCAGCCCCAGCATTTT. The encoded protein is CASSPQSGQALSNQPQHF.

V gene TRBV4-2 combines with J gene TRBJ2-5; perhaps TRBD1 as D (5 bases). The CDR3 runs to 14 residues. The germline CDR1 and CDR2 sequences are LGHNA and YNFKEQ. V lost 0 bases, J lost 9 bases, and 14 bases lay in between. CDR3 region: CASSQERDQGPQYF. CDR3 nucleotide sequence: TGTGCCAGCAGCCAAGAAAGGGATCAGGGTCCCCAGTACTTC.